The following is a TCR beta chain sequence with its context. Libraries were prepared by immunoSEQ multiplex PCR; TCRdb keeps only in-frame clonotypes and omits some of them. The sample contains under 300,000 clones, roughly 85% of which appear only once. This CDR3 has 12 residues. V was cut by 8 bases and J by 3 bases, with 10 bases left in between. Germline V gene data show CDR1 as ENHRY and CDR2 as SYGVKD. The sample is drawn from a study of blood T cell repertoires in COVID-19. On the study more broadly: COVID-19 samples from acute and convalescent phases originated in the United States, Italy and Spain.

The specimen sequenced was peripheral blood. The TCR was taken from a woman aged 70-85 years with acute or convalescent COVID-19. The V gene is TRBV10-3, the J gene TRBJ1-1; D gene unclear. CDR3 coding DNA: TGTGCCATCTCGCCGGCGGACACTGAAGCTTTCTTT. Its protein product is CAISPADTEAFF.